A single sample gave rise to the 21 T cell receptor beta chains below, sequenced in a study of CD8 T cells in Susac syndrome. An input of about 0.5 to 1 ug of RNA was subjected to reverse transcription using random hexamers. TCRdb reprocessed the immunoSEQ multiplex PCR reads with MiXCR, giving one entry per CDR3 protein. The table lists about 300,000 distinct CDR3 sequences, around 92% of them singletons. Specimen: CD4+ T cells from PBMCs. All receptors derive from a human donor with multiple sclerosis.

The CDR3 reads CASSVSPVGETQYF. The CDR3 DNA sequence: TGTGCCAGCAGCGTCTCTCCGGTGGGGGAGACCCAGTACTTC. This rearrangement joins TRBV9 to TRBJ2-5; D is unresolved. The CDR3 runs 14 residues. Germline CDR1 is SGDLS and CDR2 is YYNGEE. V was clipped by 2 bases and J by 5 bases, with 13 bases between them.

This clonotype was observed once. The rearrangement uses TRBV6-2 or TRBV6-3 and TRBJ2-5, with a weak D call TRBD1 (6 bases). In germline, CDR1 is MNHEY, CDR2 SVGEGT. V lost 6 bases and J 4 bases, leaving 21 bases between the germline ends. This CDR3 comprises 16 residues. CDR3 loop: CASRHTAGTPRETQYF. In DNA form, the CDR3 reads TGTGCCAGCAGGCACACCGCCGGGACACCAAGAGAGACCCAGTACTTC.

The rearrangement links TRBV6-5 to TRBJ1-1; a weak D match, TRBD1 (6 bases). The CDR3 loop spans 15 amino acids. Germline V gives CDR1 MNHEY, CDR2 SVGAGI. V was pared by 4 bases and J by 8 bases, with 20 bases between. The CDR3 coding sequence is TGTGCCAGCAGTTTCCTGACACAGGGATGGGAAGAAGCTTTCTTT. It translates to CASSFLTQGWEEAFF.

The chain joins TRBV20-1 to TRBJ2-3; D is unresolved. The V end was cut by 5 bases, the J end by 0 bases, with 12 bases between. Looked up from germline, CDR1 is DFQATT and CDR2 is SNEGSKA (reference sequence). The CDR3 extends over 14 amino acids. Here the CDR3 reads CSAPVSPSTDTQYF. The CDR3 bases are TGCAGTGCTCCCGTCTCCCCGAGCACAGATACGCAGTATTTT.

V gene TRBV19 combines with J gene TRBJ2-7, with a possible D match to TRBD1 (6 bases). V was shortened by 4 bases and J by 0 bases, with 13 bases between the two germline ends. There are 15 residues in the CDR3. Germline CDR1 LNHDA, CDR2 SQIVND (reference sequence). The CDR3 protein is CASSTTTGNSYEQYF. CDR3 DNA sequence: TGTGCCAGTAGTACGACGACAGGTAACTCCTACGAGCAGTACTTC.

The rearrangement uses TRBV9 and TRBJ2-2; D call uncertain. The length of the CDR3 is 14 residues. V lost 0 bases, J lost 7 bases, and 10 bases lay in between. CDR1 is SGDLS, CDR2 YYNGEE, per germline. The DNA of the CDR3 is TGTGCCAGCAGCGTAGAACACTCCCGCGGGGAGCTGTTTTTT. As protein: CASSVEHSRGELFF.

The chain combines TRBV2 with TRBJ2-1, with no clear D. The CDR3 has 11 residues. The V gene lost 2 bases and the J gene lost 8 bases, with 4 bases spanning the gap. CDR1 and CDR2 from the germline V gene are SNHLY and FYNNEI. The CDR3 reads CASSESHEQFF. The CDR3 DNA follows: TGTGCCAGCAGTGAAAGTCATGAGCAGTTCTTC. Full variable domain (rest looked up from reference TRBV2 and TRBJ2-1): EPEVTQTPSHQVTQMGQEVILRCVPISNHLYFYWYRQILGQKVEFLVSFYNNEISEKSEIFDDQFSVERPDGSNFTLKIRSTKLEDSAMYFCASSESHEQFFGPGTRLTVL.

The V call is TRBV29-1, the J call TRBJ2-1; a weak D match, TRBD2 (6 bases). The CDR3 has 12 residues. V was trimmed by 3 bases and J by 6 bases, leaving 9 bases between them. The germline V gene encodes CDR1 SQVTM and CDR2 ANQGSEA. The CDR3, as DNA: TGCAGCGTTGAGGGACTGGCCAATGAGCAGTTCTTC. This gives the protein CSVEGLANEQFF.

The chain combines TRBV19 with TRBJ2-4; no firm D call. In germline, CDR1 is LNHDA, CDR2 SQIVND (reference sequence). This CDR3 spans 13 amino acids. V lost 7 bases to trimming and J lost 0 bases, with 7 bases between them. The CDR3 coding sequence is TGTGCCAGTATGGAGCTAGCCAAAAACATTCAGTACTTC. Amino acid sequence: CASMELAKNIQYF.

The chain couples TRBV24-1 to TRBJ2-3, with a weak D call TRBD1 (6 bases). V dropped 1 base and J dropped 2 bases, with 9 bases sitting between them. CDR1 is KGHDR and CDR2 is SFDVKD in the germline V gene. The CDR3 spans 15 residues. CDR3 residues: CATSDLAGDTDTQYF. In nucleotides, the CDR3 is TGTGCCACCAGTGATTTAGCAGGGGACACAGATACGCAGTATTTT.

The chain is built from TRBV12-3 or TRBV12-4 and TRBJ1-6; D is uncertain. With 3 bases removed from V and 14 bases from J, the gap between germline ends came to 8 bases. CDR3 length: 11 amino acids. In nucleotides, the CDR3 is TGTGCCAGCAGTTTGAAGGGAACCCTCCACTTT. Translated: CASSLKGTLHF.

The V call is TRBV12-3 or TRBV12-4, the J call TRBJ1-2; 7 nucleotides match TRBD1. This CDR3 has 14 residues. The V segment lost 6 bases and the J segment 4 bases; nucleotides outside the gene matches: 8. For the CDR3, the DNA is TGTGCCAGCAGCCCGGGACAGAGCATCTATGGCTACACCTTC. Protein: CASSPGQSIYGYTF.

V usage is TRBV5-1 and J usage is TRBJ1-5; D is perhaps TRBD1 (6 bases). CDR1 and CDR2 from the germline V gene are SGHRS and YFSETQ. This CDR3 is built from 15 residues. V was shortened by 0 bases and J by 7 bases, with 14 bases between the two germline ends. The CDR3 DNA follows: TGCGCCAGCAGCTTGGACGGCAACAGGGAACAGCCCCAGCATTTT. It translates to CASSLDGNREQPQHF.

This chain links TRBV11-1 with TRBJ2-1; 10 bases are shared with TRBD1. V shed 4 bases, J shed 3 bases, and the junction held 6 bases outside the gene matches. There are 16 residues in the CDR3. Germline V CDR1 and CDR2: SGHAT, FQDESV (reference sequence). DNA for the CDR3: TGTGCCAGCAGCTCTCGCCGGGACAGGGGCTACAATGAGCAGTTCTTC. This translates into CASSSRRDRGYNEQFF.

J is TRBJ1-4 and V is TRBV10-1; D gene ambiguous. Germline V gene lookup returns CDR1 WNHNN and CDR2 SYGVQD (reference sequence). This CDR3 has 13 amino acids. The ends were cut back, 0 bases at V and 11 bases at J, with 10 bases in the middle. Here the CDR3 reads CASSESGLSKLFF. CDR3 nucleotides: TGCGCCAGCAGTGAGTCCGGTTTGTCGAAACTGTTTTTT.

In nucleotides, the CDR3 is TGCGCCAGCAGCTCCCCCTCCTCCCCCGGCCCGAACACCGGGGAGCTGTTTTTT. It specifies CASSSPSSPGPNTGELFF. This rearrangement joins TRBV5-1 to TRBJ2-2; unclear D gene. The CDR3 loop spans 18 amino acids. Germline CDR1 is SGHRS and CDR2 is YFSETQ. Trimming stripped 3 bases from V and 0 bases from J, with 18 bases between.

The J gene is TRBJ1-4, the V gene TRBV2; tentatively, D is TRBD1 (5 bases). This CDR3 has 15 residues. Trimming took off 5 bases at V and 7 bases at J, with 17 bases between the two ends. Germline CDR1 and CDR2: SNHLY and FYNNEI. The CDR3: CASSSFLGDGEKLFF. The CDR3 nucleotides are TGTGCCAGCAGTTCGTTTTTAGGGGATGGTGAAAAACTGTTTTTT.

The chain employs TRBV20-1 and TRBJ2-1; D perhaps matches TRBD2 (6 bases). This CDR3 spans 13 amino acids. The germline V gene encodes CDR1 DFQATT and CDR2 SNEGSKA (reference sequence). V lost 7 bases, J lost 4 bases, and 14 bases lay in between. CDR3 bases: TGCAGTGTAAAGACTAGAAAGTACAATGAGCAGTTCTTC. Protein product: CSVKTRKYNEQFF.

This clonotype appeared a single time. The genes are TRBV4-1 and TRBJ1-1; D possibly corresponds to TRBD1 (5 bases). The germline V and J ends were trimmed by 4 bases and 7 bases, with 13 bases remaining between them. Germline loops: CDR1 MGHRA, CDR2 YSYEKL. This CDR3 spans 13 amino acids. For the CDR3, the DNA is TGCGCCAGCAGCCTCACGGGGGGAGTTGAAGCTTTCTTT. Translation: CASSLTGGVEAFF.

The CDR3: CASSQKGDLPRLEQYF. In nucleotides, the CDR3 is TGTGCCAGCAGCCAGAAAGGAGACCTCCCCCGGCTCGAGCAGTACTTC. The chain uses TRBV3-1 and TRBJ2-7; no reliable D call. The CDR3 is made up of 16 amino acids. V shed 3 bases and J shed 6 bases, with 21 bases lying between them. The germline CDR1 and CDR2 sequences are LGHDT and YNNKEL (reference sequence).

This clonotype was detected only once. The chain employs TRBV15 and TRBJ2-3, with 7 bases aligning to TRBD2. Germline assignment: CDR1 LNHNV and CDR2 YYDKDF (reference sequence). V was pared by 1 base and J by 1 base, with 14 bases of the junction left unmatched. The CDR3 extends over 19 amino acids. CDR3 nucleotides: TGTGCCACCAGCAGAGGGCTAGCGGTCATCCCGAGGGGCACAGATACGCAGTATTTT. This sequence encodes CATSRGLAVIPRGTDTQYF.